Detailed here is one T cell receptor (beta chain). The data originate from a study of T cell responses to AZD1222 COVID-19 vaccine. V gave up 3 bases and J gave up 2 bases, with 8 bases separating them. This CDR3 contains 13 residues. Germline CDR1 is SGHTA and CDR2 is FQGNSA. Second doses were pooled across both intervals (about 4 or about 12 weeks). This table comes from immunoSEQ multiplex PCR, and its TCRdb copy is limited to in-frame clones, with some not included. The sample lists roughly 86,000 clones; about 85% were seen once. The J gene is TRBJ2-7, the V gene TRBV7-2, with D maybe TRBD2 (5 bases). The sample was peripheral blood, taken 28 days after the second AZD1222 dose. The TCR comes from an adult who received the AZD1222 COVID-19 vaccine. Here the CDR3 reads CASSLEVTYEQYF. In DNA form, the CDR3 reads TGTGCCAGCAGCTTGGAGGTGACCTACGAGCAGTACTTC.